A single sample gave rise to the 15 T cell receptor beta chains below, sequenced in a study of T cells in Graves' hyperthyroidism and ophthalmopathy. Amplification yielded TCR beta CDR3 regions, with RNA transcripts as the source. HTBI primers were employed in a first-round RT-PCR of the TCR CDR3. One entry per CDR3 protein, called by TCRdb with MiXCR from the multiplex PCR reads. The table has approximately 380,000 distinct CDR3 sequences, 18% seen once. The sample was blood. These receptors were collected from a man aged 18 to 29 with Graves' ophthalmopathy.

The chain employs TRBV3-1 and TRBJ1-3; tentatively, D is TRBD1 (5 bases). This CDR3 region has 19 residues. V was cut by 3 bases and J by 4 bases, with 25 bases left in between. Per the germline V gene, CDR1 is LGHDT and CDR2 is YNNKEL (reference sequence). The DNA for the CDR3 is TGTGCCAGCAGCCACCCCCTCTTCCGACAATCCCCAGGGGGAAACACCATATATTTT. The encoded protein is CASSHPLFRQSPGGNTIYF.

This chain connects TRBV6-1 to TRBJ2-7; 8 bases are a match to TRBD2. This CDR3 is built from 15 residues. The germline gives CDR1 MNHNS, CDR2 SASEGT. V gave up 6 bases and J gave up 2 bases; unmatched junction bases: 9. The DNA for the CDR3 is TGTGCCAGCAGGCACGGGGGGGGGGGTACCTACGAGCAGTACTTC. Protein product: CASRHGGGGTYEQYF.

This clonotype was observed many times. This chain uses TRBV20-1 with TRBJ2-1; TRBD2 agrees at 9 bases. The CDR3 is 14 amino acids. Germline assignment: CDR1 DFQATT and CDR2 SNEGSKA (reference sequence). The trim removed 1 base at V and 5 bases at J, leaving 3 bases unmatched. CDR3 amino acids: CSARVAGDHNEQFF. The CDR3 nucleotides are TGCAGTGCTAGAGTAGCGGGGGATCACAATGAGCAGTTCTTC.

The CDR3 sequence is CASSPPSHRDSYEQYF. CDR3 DNA sequence: TGTGCCAGCTCACCACCGTCACACCGCGACTCCTACGAGCAGTACTTC. The chain uses TRBV18 and TRBJ2-7, with D hard to call. CDR3 length: 16 amino acids. V shed 0 bases and J shed 0 bases, with 12 bases lying between them. Germline V lookup: CDR1 KGHSH, CDR2 LQKENI.

This clonotype was counted at least ten times. The junction does not match germline at one end; this may be a read error. The V call is TRBV2, the J call TRBJ1-5; D is undetermined. Germline V gene sequence: CDR1 SNHLY, CDR2 FYNNEI. The CDR3 is 14 residues long. CDR3 in DNA: TGTGCCAGCAGGGAAGAGCTTGGCAATCAGCCCCAGCATTTT. Protein product: CASREELGNQPQHF.

This clonotype appeared a few times. The J gene is TRBJ2-7, the V gene TRBV18; no firm D call. Germline V lookup: CDR1 KGHSH, CDR2 LQKENI. CDR3 length: 14 amino acids. V was cut by 3 bases and J by 3 bases, with 12 bases left in between. CDR3 sequence: CASSPQLSGYEQYF. CDR3 sequence (DNA): TGTGCCAGCTCACCGCAGCTCAGTGGCTACGAGCAGTACTTC.

The V gene is TRBV7-6, the J gene TRBJ2-6; possibly TRBD1 or TRBD2 for D (5 bases each). V lost 5 bases and J 5 bases, leaving 13 bases between the germline ends. The CDR3 consists of 15 residues. Germline values: CDR1 SGHVS, CDR2 FNYEAQ. The CDR3 protein is CASSPAGAWANVLTF. Written as DNA, the CDR3 is TGTGCCAGCAGCCCGGCCGGGGCCTGGGCCAACGTCCTGACTTTC.

This CDR3 reads CASSEAGFLGLAFYEQYF. The CDR3 bases are TGTGCCAGCAGTGAAGCGGGCTTCTTGGGACTAGCGTTCTACGAGCAGTACTTC. The chain joins TRBV2 to TRBJ2-7; 10 bases align to TRBD2. The CDR3 runs 18 residues. The ends lost 0 bases at V and 3 bases at J; junction bases unmatched: 11. CDR1 is SNHLY and CDR2 is FYNNEI in the germline V gene.

This clonotype has at least ten counts. This rearrangement joins TRBV7-9 to TRBJ2-3, with a tentative D call TRBD1 (6 bases). This CDR3 is built from 17 residues. V lost 0 bases, J lost 3 bases, and 16 bases lay in between. CDR1 SEHNR and CDR2 FQNEAQ come from the germline V gene (reference sequence). The CDR3 spells CASSLALGQYLTDTQYF. The CDR3 nucleotides are TGTGCCAGCAGCTTAGCTCTAGGACAGTACTTAACAGATACGCAGTATTTT. Supplemented by reference TRBV7-9 and TRBJ2-3, the full variable domain reads DTGVSQNPRHKITKRGQNVTFRCDPISEHNRLYWYRQTLGQGPEFLTYFQNEAQLEKSRLLSDRFSAERPKGSFSTLEIQRTEQGDSAMYLCASSLALGQYLTDTQYFGPGTRLTVL.

There are many counts of this clonotype. V is TRBV7-3 and J is TRBJ1-1; D gene unclear. This CDR3 has 12 amino acids. V lost 3 bases to trimming and J lost 3 bases, with 5 bases between them. Germline CDR1 SGHTA, CDR2 FQGTGA. CDR3 protein: CASSFSYTEAFF. The CDR3 DNA follows: TGTGCCAGCAGCTTCAGTTACACTGAAGCTTTCTTT.

This clonotype was found many times. The chain recombines TRBV12-3 or TRBV12-4 with TRBJ1-2, with D tentatively TRBD1 (6 bases). Trimming stripped 6 bases from V and 4 bases from J, with 15 bases between. This CDR3 region has 14 residues. CDR3 sequence: CASRYSGTPYGYTF. CDR3 sequence (DNA): TGTGCCAGCAGGTACTCCGGGACACCCTATGGCTACACCTTC.

The sample holds many counts of this clonotype. The chain couples TRBV11-2 to TRBJ2-5; TRBD1 agrees at 7 bases. This CDR3 has 16 amino acids. Unmatched junction bases numbered 10, after V lost 4 bases and J lost 2 bases. The germline V gene has CDR1 SGHAT and CDR2 FQNNGV. CDR3 nucleotides: TGTGCCAGCAGCTCAGTGACAGGGCGCATACAAGAGACCCAGTACTTC. Its translation is CASSSVTGRIQETQYF.

As regards this clonotype: Given a much more abundant clone one base away, this may be a read error. J is TRBJ1-2 and V is TRBV7-2, with unresolved D. V lost 2 bases to trimming and J lost 8 bases, with 12 bases between them. CDR1 and CDR2 (germline): SGHTA, FQGNSA. This CDR3 spans 13 amino acids. The CDR3 sequence is CASSLLLRFGYTF. The CDR3 DNA reads TGTGCCAGCAGCTTACTCCTCCGGTTCGGCTACACCTTC.

This clonotype was found many times. The J gene is TRBJ2-4, the V gene TRBV3-1, with 8 bases aligning to TRBD1. Germline loops: CDR1 LGHDT, CDR2 YNNKEL (reference sequence). Trimming took 3 bases from V and 6 from J; bases not matched to a gene: 1. The CDR3 runs 13 residues. The CDR3 nucleotides are TGTGCCAGCAGCCACGGACAGGGAAACATTCAGTACTTC. Translated, it gives CASSHGQGNIQYF.

The genes are TRBV28 and TRBJ2-5; a weak D match, TRBD1 (6 bases). This CDR3 has 15 residues. The V gene lost 5 bases and the J gene lost 5 bases, with 18 bases spanning the gap. The germline CDR1 and CDR2 sequences are MDHEN and SYDVKM. CDR3 sequence (DNA): TGTGCCAGCAGTCGCCGATGGGGGCTGGGGGAGACCCAGTACTTC. Its translation: CASSRRWGLGETQYF.